This T cell receptor beta chain was sequenced for a study of T-cell reconstitution after alpha-beta-depleted transplantation in children. The study, taken as a whole, reports: TCRbeta diversity was high at day 60 in some patients (a result of surviving recipient T cells and thymic progenitors). Several hundred rapidly expanded clones from non-depleted graft cells reportedly supplied alpha-beta T cells about two months post-transplant. Most T-cell counts and diversity one year after the transplant came from T cells that were newly produced.

The table lists this clonotype with a few counts. The antigen remains undetermined. A library of TCRbeta sequences, prepared with unique molecular identifiers, was generated. TCRdb recomputed calls from the PCR reads with MiXCR, one row per CDR3 protein. The sample has about 58,000 distinct CDR3 sequences; around 40% are singletons. CDR1 and CDR2 (germline): SGDLS, YYNGEE. CDR3 length: 16 residues. Deletions cut 2 bases from V and 1 base from J, with 14 bases between. The gene calls are TRBV9 and TRBJ2-3; maybe TRBD2 (6 bases). The sequencing here drew on PBMCs, mostly from graft donor cells, taken 360 days after TCRalphabeta/CD19-depleted stem cell transplant. The clonotype was recovered from a male patient between 5 and 17 years old who had a stem cell transplant for acute lymphoblastic leukemia, so the T cells may come from the graft donor. The CDR3 spells CASSVEPGSGTDTQYF. CDR3 bases: TGTGCCAGCAGCGTTGAACCCGGGAGCGGCACAGATACGCAGTATTTT.